The 25 T cell receptor beta chains below come from one sample, sequenced in a study of cytomegalovirus exposure and HLA in healthy donors. Amplification used 60 Vbeta primers and 13 Jbeta primers. Assay used: immunoSEQ multiplex PCR; TCRdb lists only in-frame clones, some missing. The sample shows 140,000 to 150,000 clones, roughly 80% of them seen only once. The sample consisted of PBMCs. These receptors originate from a woman between 25 and 40 years old in good health and CMV-seronegative.

The CDR3 sequence: CASSPPVDCLFPSKTYEQYF. Here the CDR3 DNA reads TGTGCCAGCAGTCCCCCCGTGGACTGTCTTTTTCCCTCGAAGACCTACGAGCAGTACTTC. The chain couples TRBV6-4 to TRBJ2-7, with D possibly matching TRBD2 (5 bases). The CDR3 runs to 20 residues. V was pared by 5 bases and J by 2 bases, with 31 bases between. Germline V gives CDR1 MRHNA, CDR2 SNTAGT.

The chain has TRBV7-2 and TRBJ2-5; TRBD2 might be the D (5 bases). Between the trimmed V and J ends, which lost 2 bases and 2 bases, there was a span of 12 bases. The length of the CDR3 is 15 residues. Germline CDR1 reads SGHTA; CDR2 reads FQGNSA. CDR3 in DNA: TGTGCCAGCAGCTTATTCCGCGGAGGACAAGAGACCCAGTACTTC. Translated, it gives CASSLFRGGQETQYF.

The rearrangement joins TRBV7-9 to TRBJ1-2; weak D call: TRBD1 (5 bases). The CDR3 consists of 16 residues. The V end lost 5 bases, the J end lost 4 bases, and 20 bases lay between the germline ends. From germline, CDR1 is SEHNR and CDR2 FQNEAQ (reference sequence). As DNA, the CDR3 is TGTGCCAGCAGCCCTACCACCGACAGCCCTTCCTATGGCTACACCTTC. This sequence encodes CASSPTTDSPSYGYTF.

The rearrangement uses TRBV7-6 and TRBJ2-3, with D tentatively TRBD2 (6 bases). Trimming took off 5 bases at V and 3 bases at J, with 18 bases between the two ends. CDR1 is SGHVS and CDR2 is FNYEAQ in the germline V gene. The CDR3 consists of 16 residues. This chain's CDR3 is CASSLGLHGPTDTQYF. The CDR3 coding sequence is TGTGCCAGCAGCCTGGGACTCCACGGGCCGACAGATACGCAGTATTTT.

The chain joins TRBV11-2 to TRBJ2-7; 8 bases align to TRBD1. The CDR3 contains 15 residues. The junction had 9 bases not matched to a gene; V was cut back by 3 bases and J by 5 bases. Per germline, CDR1 SGHAT and CDR2 FQNNGV. The CDR3 is CASSLTLGQGDEQYF. For the CDR3, the DNA is TGTGCCAGCAGCTTGACCCTTGGACAGGGCGACGAGCAGTACTTC.

This clone was observed many times. The chain employs TRBV6-5 and TRBJ2-3, with D possibly TRBD2 on 5 matching bases. V was trimmed by 0 bases and J by 2 bases, leaving 9 bases between them. CDR3 size: 15 residues. Germline CDR1 and CDR2: MNHEY and SVGAGI. The CDR3 protein is CASSYSGSDTDTQYF. In nucleotides, the CDR3 is TGTGCCAGCAGTTACTCTGGGAGTGACACAGATACGCAGTATTTT.

The CDR3 reads CASSLRFPETGELFF. In DNA, the CDR3 is TGTGCCAGCAGCCTTCGTTTCCCCGAGACCGGGGAGCTGTTTTTT. The J gene is TRBJ2-2, the V gene TRBV9; no clear D. Germline V CDR1 and CDR2: SGDLS, YYNGEE. V lost 4 bases, J lost 5 bases, and 15 bases lay in between. The length of the CDR3 is 15 residues.

The V call is TRBV7-2, the J call TRBJ2-5; no reliable D call. This CDR3 spans 15 amino acids. Germline lookup yields CDR1 SGHTA and CDR2 FQGNSA. Trimming took 3 bases from V and 5 from J, leaving 16 bases between them. The CDR3 DNA is TGTGCCAGCAGCTTTTCCAGCGAGAAATGGGAGACCCAGTACTTC. Its protein product is CASSFSSEKWETQYF.

The gene calls are TRBV27 and TRBJ1-5, with D perhaps matching TRBD1 (6 bases). V was shortened by 10 bases and J by 0 bases, with 25 bases between the two germline ends. CDR1 MNHEY and CDR2 SMNVEV come from the germline V gene (reference sequence). This CDR3 is built from 18 residues. The CDR3: CANPPSVRTAYSNQPQHF. In DNA, the CDR3 is TGTGCCAATCCACCATCCGTTAGGACAGCTTATAGCAATCAGCCCCAGCATTTT.

V usage is TRBV7-2 and J usage is TRBJ2-7, with D perhaps TRBD2 (5 bases). This CDR3 has 12 residues. In germline, CDR1 is SGHTA, CDR2 FQGNSA. The V gene lost 5 bases and the J gene lost 2 bases, with 7 bases spanning the gap. The CDR3 here is CASSRGTYEQYF. CDR3 sequence (DNA): TGTGCCAGCAGCCGAGGGACCTACGAGCAGTACTTC.

This clone appeared a single time. The CDR3 protein is CASSSDRGSYGYTF. DNA for the CDR3: TGCGCCAGCAGCTCCGACAGAGGCTCCTATGGCTACACCTTC. The rearrangement links TRBV5-1 to TRBJ1-2; weak D call: TRBD1 (5 bases). V was shortened by 3 bases and J by 4 bases, with 13 bases between the two germline ends. CDR1 is SGHRS and CDR2 is YFSETQ in the germline V gene. The CDR3 consists of 14 residues.

J is TRBJ1-1 and V is TRBV6-5; 7 bases line up with TRBD1. V lost 6 bases, J lost 1 base, and 5 bases stayed unmatched. This CDR3 has 14 amino acids. The germline V gene has CDR1 MNHEY and CDR2 SVGAGI. Here the CDR3 DNA reads TGTGCCAGCAGCCTGGGACAGCCGAACACTGAAGCTTTCTTT. Translation: CASSLGQPNTEAFF.

This clone was seen just once. The chain combines TRBV11-3 with TRBJ2-1; 12 bases map to TRBD2. This CDR3 contains 16 residues. V lost 4 bases, J lost 5 bases, and 6 bases stayed unmatched. From germline, CDR1 is SGHNT and CDR2 YENEEA. The CDR3 DNA follows: TGTGCCAGCAGCTCGGAGACTAGCGGGGGTAACAATGAGCAGTTCTTC. This encodes CASSSETSGGNNEQFF.

The chain is built from TRBV7-9 and TRBJ1-2; maybe TRBD1 (5 bases). V was cut by 2 bases and J by 6 bases, with 7 bases left in between. The CDR3 length is 12 residues. Germline assignment: CDR1 SEHNR and CDR2 FQNEAQ (reference sequence). The chain's CDR3 is CASSLSRDGYTF. The CDR3 bases are TGTGCCAGCAGCTTATCCAGGGATGGCTACACCTTC.

The chain is built from TRBV18 and TRBJ1-4, with 7 bases lining up with TRBD1. The CDR3 loop spans 15 amino acids. V was clipped by 3 bases and J by 8 bases; unmatched bases: 9. Looked up from germline, CDR1 is KGHSH and CDR2 is LQKENI. This chain's CDR3 is CASSPRTGEVEKLFF. Written as DNA, the CDR3 is TGTGCCAGCTCACCTAGGACAGGTGAAGTGGAAAAACTGTTTTTT. Using reference TRBV18 and TRBJ1-4 for the parts outside the CDR3, the full variable domain is NAGVMQNPRHLVRRRGQEARLRCSPMKGHSHVYWYRQLPEEGLKFMVYLQKENIIDESGMPKERFSAEFPKEGPSILRIQQVVRGDSAAYFCASSPRTGEVEKLFFGSGTQLSVL.

The chain employs TRBV10-3 and TRBJ2-1; 7 positions agree with TRBD2. V gave up 3 bases and J gave up 5 bases; unmatched junction bases: 7. Germline CDR1 reads ENHRY; CDR2 reads SYGVKD. The CDR3 sequence is 15 residues long. CDR3 coding DNA: TGTGCCATCAGTGAATATGGGACTATACACAATGAGCAGTTCTTC. Amino acid sequence: CAISEYGTIHNEQFF.

The chain uses TRBV6-6 and TRBJ1-5, with D unclear. CDR1 and CDR2 from the germline V gene are MNHNY and SVGAGI (reference sequence). V gave up 3 bases and J gave up 4 bases, with 16 bases separating them. The CDR3 covers 16 residues. CDR3 residues: CASSYLPGQRNQPQHF. CDR3 nucleotides: TGTGCCAGCAGTTATCTACCGGGTCAACGGAATCAGCCCCAGCATTTT.

The chain couples TRBV5-1 to TRBJ2-3; TRBD1 is a possible D gene (7 bases). Trimming removed 4 bases from V and 3 bases from J, with 15 bases in between. The CDR3 contains 15 residues. Germline CDR1 reads SGHRS; CDR2 reads YFSETQ. CDR3 amino acids: CASSQGGGRTDTQYF. The CDR3 DNA reads as TGCGCCAGCAGCCAGGGGGGCGGGCGTACAGATACGCAGTATTTT.

The genes are TRBV19 and TRBJ1-6; TRBD1 matches at 7 bases. CDR1 and CDR2 from the germline V gene are LNHDA and SQIVND (reference sequence). CDR3 length: 14 amino acids. Unmatched junction bases numbered 7, after V lost 8 bases and J lost 6 bases. CDR3: CASGDRVRNSPLHF. In DNA, the CDR3 is TGTGCCAGTGGTGACAGGGTTCGTAATTCACCCCTCCACTTT.

This clone occurred a few times. The rearrangement joins TRBV25-1 to TRBJ2-7; 8 bases fit TRBD2. This CDR3 is 16 amino acids long. V lost 5 bases, J lost 2 bases, and 11 bases stayed unmatched. The germline V gene encodes CDR1 MGHDK and CDR2 SYGVNS. The CDR3 region has the DNA TGTGCCAGCAGTACAAGGGGCGGGAGGACCACCTACGAGCAGTACTTC. It codes for CASSTRGGRTTYEQYF.

V usage is TRBV28 and J usage is TRBJ1-4, with TRBD1 matching 7 bases. CDR3 size: 14 residues. The V and J ends lost 4 bases and 6 bases, in that order; junction bases with no gene match: 5. Germline V gene data show CDR1 as MDHEN and CDR2 as SYDVKM. The CDR3 spells CASSSGQSYEKLFF. The CDR3 nucleotides are TGTGCCAGCAGTTCGGGACAGAGCTATGAAAAACTGTTTTTT.

This chain joins TRBV7-7 and TRBJ2-2, with 7 bases fitting TRBD1. Trimming removed 5 bases from V and 4 bases from J; junction bases left unmatched: 7. Germline values: CDR1 SSHAT, CDR2 FNYEAQ (reference sequence). The CDR3 runs 15 residues. The CDR3 here is CASSPRTGFTGELFF. DNA for the CDR3: TGTGCCAGCAGCCCAAGGACAGGCTTCACCGGGGAGCTGTTTTTT.

This clone appeared a single time. V and J are TRBV19 and TRBJ1-5; TRBD1 agrees at 9 bases. Germline CDR1 reads LNHDA; CDR2 reads SQIVND (reference sequence). The CDR3 is 15 residues long. V trimming: 6 bases; J trimming: 1 base; junction bases outside the gene matches: 4. The CDR3 bases are TGTGCCAGTAGGGGACAGGGCTGGAGCAATCAGCCCCAGCATTTT. This encodes CASRGQGWSNQPQHF.

The rearrangement joins TRBV6-1 to TRBJ1-1; no definite D call. Germline loops: CDR1 MNHNS, CDR2 SASEGT. Trimming left V 6 bases short and J 4 bases short, with 6 bases between. The CDR3 contains 11 residues. CDR3 in DNA: TGTGCCAGCAGGTCCCTCACTGAAGCTTTCTTT. Translation gives CASRSLTEAFF.

This sequence joins TRBV18 and TRBJ1-1; 9 bases are a match to TRBD1. V was pared by 5 bases and J by 1 base, with 11 bases of the junction left unmatched. This CDR3 is built from 17 residues. The germline V gene encodes CDR1 KGHSH and CDR2 LQKENI. CDR3 amino acids: CASSEKDRGRGNTEAFF. The CDR3 DNA reads TGTGCCAGCTCAGAAAAGGACAGGGGAAGGGGGAACACTGAAGCTTTCTTT.